The clone carrying this T cell receptor beta chain was counted a few times. None of the glioblastoma patients had an isocitrate dehydrogenase mutation. The V gene's germline CDR1 is WNHNN and CDR2 SYGVQD (reference sequence). V shed 3 bases and J 0 bases; nucleotides not matched to a gene: 7. This CDR3 has 17 residues. This specimen comes from a study of glioma-infiltrating T cells after dendritic cell vaccination. Study context: Autologous tumor lysate-pulsed dendritic cell vaccination was given between about 2003 and 2013. Dendritic cell vaccine was injected intradermally three times, biweekly.

TCRB CDR3 was amplified from 2 ug genomic DNA or less. TCRdb's copy holds only in-frame clones and misses some; the assay was immunoSEQ multiplex PCR. The sample lists 75,000 to 100,000 clones, 79% occurring once. The sample in question was blood, obtained before dendritic cell vaccination. The chain links TRBV10-1 to TRBJ1-1; 10 bases map to TRBD1. The source is a human donor with glioblastoma. CDR3 nucleotides: TGCGCCAGCAGTGAAGGACAGGGGGGACCCTTGAACACTGAAGCTTTCTTT. It codes for CASSEGQGGPLNTEAFF.